The 10 T cell receptor beta chains given below trace back to one sample, sequenced in a study of Graves' ophthalmopathy and Graves' hyperthyroidism (dated by TCRdb to the late 2010s). TCRdb names Illumina HiSeq 2000 as the instrument used. TCR beta CDR3 regions were amplified from RNA transcripts for repertoire sequencing. The first round was an RT-PCR using HTBI primers with the Qiagen OneStep RT-PCR kit, and this first round was followed by a second-round multiplex PCR, then size selection and purification. TCRdb reworked the public reads: Q25 trimming with fastp, MiXCR clone assembly, productive beta chains retained. Each CDR3 protein appears once, grouped with its most common genes and DNA. The sample table lists hundreds of thousands of distinct CDR3 sequences, about 21% of them with a count of one. More than 2.5% of the sample is held by the ten biggest clonotypes. The specimen was peripheral blood. These receptors were obtained from a woman aged 18-29 years with stable Graves' hyperthyroidism. Donor details come from another sample of the same person, matched by shared clones.

This clonotype was detected ten times or more. The chain couples TRBV30 to TRBJ2-7, with D perhaps TRBD1 (5 bases). Germline-derived CDR1 and CDR2 are GTSNPN and SVGIG (reference sequence). Trimming took off 6 bases at V and 4 bases at J, with 10 bases between the two ends. This CDR3 is 11 amino acids long. The CDR3 nucleotides are TGTGCCTGCAGGGATGGTTACGAGCAGTACTTC. This translates into CACRDGYEQYF.

On this clonotype itself: A clone one base away is much larger, so this may be a read error. No conserved phenylalanine or tryptophan is present at the end of the CDR3, so a read error is the likely explanation. The DNA is left out, because the CDR3 cannot be placed on it with certainty; the CDR3 is given as TCRdb lists it. The CDR3 sequence: CASSAEQGVGTESFL. V usage is TRBV9 and J usage is TRBJ1-1; the D call in the table, TRBD1, was not verified against the DNA. Ends included, the CDR3 has 15 residues. Germline-derived CDR1 and CDR2 are SGDLS and YYNGEE.

Ten or more counts support this clonotype. A much larger clone is a single base away; this may be a read error. This chain connects TRBV6-1 to TRBJ2-7; D unresolved. The V gene's germline CDR1 is MNHNS and CDR2 SASEGT. V was shortened by 4 bases and J by 3 bases, with 16 bases between the two germline ends. The CDR3 extends over 15 amino acids. CDR3 DNA: TGTGCCAGCAGTGTGGCGGCTAGTATTGTCTACGAGCAGTACTTC. The encoded protein is CASSVAASIVYEQYF.

The V call is TRBV7-2, the J call TRBJ2-5; TRBD1 matches at 7 bases. The CDR3 runs to 15 residues. Germline CDR1 reads SGHTA; CDR2 reads FQGNSA. V trimming: 6 bases; J trimming: 1 base; junction bases outside the gene matches: 8. CDR3 protein: CASRRQGRPQETQYF. Here the CDR3 DNA reads TGTGCCAGCAGAAGACAGGGCCGTCCCCAAGAGACCCAGTACTTC.

The sample holds many counts of this clonotype. DNA for the CDR3: TGTGCCAGCAGCTTGCGAGGGCAGGAGTATGGAAACACCATATATTTT. This codes for CASSLRGQEYGNTIYF. The chain is built from TRBV7-8 and TRBJ1-3; D gene ambiguous. Per germline, CDR1 SGHVS and CDR2 FQNEAQ. The CDR3 is 16 residues long. The V gene lost 3 bases and the J gene lost 3 bases, with 15 bases spanning the gap.

The sample holds many counts of this clonotype. DNA for the CDR3: TGTGCCAGCAGTTCGGGACATTACAATCAGCCCCAGCATTTT. Its protein is CASSSGHYNQPQHF. The chain couples TRBV6-2 or TRBV6-3 to TRBJ1-5; the D gene is possibly TRBD1 (6 bases). This CDR3 spans 14 amino acids. V lost 4 bases and J 3 bases, leaving 10 bases between the germline ends. Germline assignment: CDR1 MNHEY and CDR2 SVGEGT.

This clonotype showed up many times. The chain recombines TRBV9 with TRBJ1-2; 7 nucleotides agree with TRBD1. Germline CDR1 and CDR2: SGDLS and YYNGEE. Losses at the gene ends were 0 bases for V and 4 bases for J; bases not matched to a gene: 6. This CDR3 region has 15 residues. In DNA form, the CDR3 reads TGTGCCAGCAGCGTAGGACTCGGGGACAGCTATGGCTACACCTTC. It is translated as CASSVGLGDSYGYTF.

This clonotype was recorded many times. The chain joins TRBV5-1 to TRBJ1-1, with TRBD1 matching 11 bases. V dropped 9 bases and J dropped 5; count of bases not matched to a gene: 6. The CDR3 covers 13 residues. Germline V CDR1 and CDR2: SGHRS, YFSETQ. The CDR3 protein is CATRTGGNTEAFF. The CDR3 nucleotides are TGCGCCACCAGGACAGGGGGCAATACTGAAGCTTTCTTT.

At least ten counts were recorded for this clonotype. This sequence joins TRBV6-2 or TRBV6-3 and TRBJ2-7; 9 positions match TRBD2. Germline V gene sequence: CDR1 MNHEY, CDR2 SVGEGT. CDR3 length: 17 residues. V trimming: 1 base; J trimming: 4 bases; junction bases outside the gene matches: 11. The DNA of the CDR3 is TGTGCCAGCAGTTACTTCCTCGGGGGTAGCGGGAGTTACGAGCAGTACTTC. Encoded protein: CASSYFLGGSGSYEQYF.

The sample holds many counts of this clonotype. This may come from a read error, since a much larger clone is one base off. The CDR3 end shows no conserved phenylalanine or tryptophan, and so a read error is likely. The gene calls are TRBV12-3 or TRBV12-4 and TRBJ1-5; 7 bases match TRBD1. The CDR3 loop spans 14 amino acids. V shed 2 bases and J 6 bases; nucleotides not matched to a gene: 4. CDR3 bases: TGTGCCAGCAGTTTAAGGCAGGGGGGTCAGCCCCAGCATCTT. Translation gives CASSLRQGGQPQHL.